Presented here are 18 T cell receptor beta chains from one specimen sequenced in a study of lymphopenia after photon versus proton radiotherapy. Profiling relied on immunoSEQ multiplex PCR, and the TCRdb table lists in-frame clones only, not all of them. The table lists around 64,000 clones, around 87% of them singletons. The sequences come from peripheral blood, collected from a patient treated with proton-based radiotherapy. The receptors derive from a man at least 80 years old with esophageal cancer.

J is TRBJ2-7 and V is TRBV5-1; weak D call: TRBD1 (6 bases). CDR1 is SGHRS and CDR2 is YFSETQ in the germline V gene. The CDR3 is made up of 15 amino acids. V lost 0 bases, J lost 2 bases, and 12 bases lay in between. The DNA for the CDR3 is TGCGCCAGCAGCTTGGAGGGACACGTCACCTACGAGCAGTACTTC. Its protein is CASSLEGHVTYEQYF. Together with reference TRBV5-1 and TRBJ2-7, the CDR3 gives the full variable domain: KAGVTQTPRYLIKTRGQQVTLSCSPISGHRSVSWYQQTPGQGLQFLFEYFSETQRNKGNFPGRFSGRQFSNSRSEMNVSTLELGDSALYLCASSLEGHVTYEQYFGPGTRLTVT.

The V call is TRBV29-1, the J call TRBJ2-7; D ambiguous. This CDR3 has 13 residues. Germline values: CDR1 SQVTM, CDR2 ANQGSEA. Trimming took 7 bases from V and 0 from J, leaving 13 bases between them. CDR3 sequence: CSARLRPSYEQYF. DNA of the CDR3: TGCAGCGCGCGACTGAGGCCCTCCTACGAGCAGTACTTC.

The V call is TRBV7-9, the J call TRBJ2-3; TRBD1 matches 7 bases. The CDR3 spans 15 residues. Trimming removed 5 bases from V and 3 bases from J; junction bases left unmatched: 8. CDR1 is SEHNR and CDR2 is FQNEAQ in the germline V gene (reference sequence). The CDR3 sequence is CASSLRQGWTDTQYF. The CDR3 DNA follows: TGTGCCAGCAGCCTAAGACAGGGTTGGACAGATACGCAGTATTTT.

The J gene is TRBJ2-5, the V gene TRBV5-1, with a possible D match to TRBD1 (6 bases). This CDR3 spans 13 amino acids. Germline V gives CDR1 SGHRS, CDR2 YFSETQ. The germline V and J ends were trimmed by 3 bases and 14 bases, with 20 bases remaining between them. The CDR3 region is CASSSRTDESPYF. The CDR3 bases are TGCGCCAGCAGCTCCCGGACAGATGAATCCCCATACTTC.

The gene calls are TRBV28 and TRBJ1-4; D remains ambiguous. V was clipped by 3 bases and J by 8 bases, with 4 bases between them. The CDR3 has 11 residues. In germline, CDR1 is MDHEN, CDR2 SYDVKM. Here the CDR3 reads CASSLKEKLFF. The CDR3 DNA is TGTGCCAGCAGTTTGAAGGAAAAACTGTTTTTT.

V and J are TRBV19 and TRBJ2-7; TRBD2 agrees at 9 bases. The CDR3 runs 15 residues. Germline V gene lookup returns CDR1 LNHDA and CDR2 SQIVND (reference sequence). V lost 6 bases and J lost 3; bases outside the gene matches: 9. CDR3 in DNA: TGTGCCAGTAGGCCGCGGGGGGGATCTCTCTACGAGCAGTACTTC. Encoded protein: CASRPRGGSLYEQYF.

This clone was counted a few times. The chain employs TRBV14 and TRBJ2-3; D remains unclear. V was shortened by 2 bases and J by 4 bases, with 4 bases between the two germline ends. Germline CDR1 SGHDN, CDR2 FVKESK. The CDR3 is 12 residues long. The DNA of the CDR3 is TGTGCCAGCAGCCAAATTTCAGATACGCAGTATTTT. Residues: CASSQISDTQYF.

The chain joins TRBV18 to TRBJ1-5; the D is unclear. The CDR3 is 14 amino acids. Germline V gene sequence: CDR1 KGHSH, CDR2 LQKENI. Trimming stripped 0 bases from V and 1 base from J, with 4 bases between. The chain's CDR3 is CASSPPTSNQPQHF. CDR3 sequence (DNA): TGTGCCAGCTCACCACCGACGAGCAATCAGCCCCAGCATTTT.

The chain carries TRBV5-4 and TRBJ1-2; perhaps TRBD1 as D (5 bases). The CDR3 sequence is 14 residues long. Trimming took 6 bases from V and 1 from J, leaving 13 bases between them. Germline assignment: CDR1 SGHNT and CDR2 YYREEE (reference sequence). The CDR3 region is CASTSNGGNYGYTF. The CDR3, as DNA: TGTGCCAGCACCTCTAATGGGGGTAACTATGGCTACACCTTC.

CDR3 DNA sequence: TGTGCCAGCAGTCCAGGTCTAGCGGGGAGAGTTAAAGAGACCCAGTACTTC. Translation gives CASSPGLAGRVKETQYF. The V gene is TRBV7-9, the J gene TRBJ2-5, with 9 bases that match TRBD2. Trimming took 6 bases from V and 3 from J; bases not matched to a gene: 14. CDR1 and CDR2 from the germline V gene are SEHNR and FQNEAQ (reference sequence). The CDR3 length is 17 residues.

The genes are TRBV2 and TRBJ1-5; D remains unclear. The germline V gene encodes CDR1 SNHLY and CDR2 FYNNEI. There are 16 residues in the CDR3. V lost 3 bases to trimming and J lost 9 bases, with 21 bases between them. The CDR3 region has the DNA TGTGCCAGCAGTGACTTATCTGCTGGGCAGACCCGGCCCCAGCATTTT. Translation gives CASSDLSAGQTRPQHF.

This rearrangement joins TRBV30 to TRBJ2-5; D possibly uses TRBD1 or TRBD2 (6 bases each). In germline, CDR1 is GTSNPN, CDR2 SVGIG (reference sequence). V lost 2 bases and J 5 bases, leaving 9 bases between the germline ends. The CDR3 covers 12 residues. The CDR3 bases are TGTGCCTGGAGTAGGGGGGAGGAGACCCAGTACTTC. Its protein product is CAWSRGEETQYF.

The chain has TRBV27 and TRBJ1-5; D perhaps matches TRBD1 (6 bases). V gave up 4 bases and J gave up 2 bases, with 12 bases separating them. This CDR3 has 15 amino acids. CDR1 and CDR2 from the germline V gene are MNHEY and SMNVEV (reference sequence). CDR3: CASSYQGQGNQPQHF. The CDR3 DNA reads as TGTGCCAGCAGTTATCAGGGGCAGGGCAATCAGCCCCAGCATTTT.

In its sample, this clone was seen a few times. The chain recombines TRBV7-9 with TRBJ2-7; D may be TRBD2 (6 bases). V was pared by 0 bases and J by 7 bases, with 13 bases between. CDR1 and CDR2 from the germline V gene are SEHNR and FQNEAQ (reference sequence). This CDR3 contains 14 residues. Here the CDR3 reads CASSLAQGSGEQYF. In DNA, the CDR3 is TGTGCCAGCAGCTTAGCGCAGGGTAGCGGAGAGCAGTACTTC.

This clone was counted once. This chain links TRBV7-2 with TRBJ2-2, with D perhaps matching TRBD2 (6 bases). Germline V lookup: CDR1 SGHTA, CDR2 FQGNSA. This CDR3 region has 16 residues. Trimming removed 3 bases from V and 1 base from J, with 12 bases in between. The CDR3 DNA reads TGTGCCAGCAGCTTGCTGGACTACTGGAACACCGGGGAGCTGTTTTTT. Amino acid sequence: CASSLLDYWNTGELFF.

The chain has TRBV27 and TRBJ2-7, with 9 nucleotides matching TRBD1. With 0 bases clipped from V and 3 bases from J, the junction kept 3 bases outside the gene matches. Germline lookup yields CDR1 MNHEY and CDR2 SMNVEV (reference sequence). CDR3 length: 15 amino acids. The CDR3 region is CASSLSGQGFYEQYF. DNA of the CDR3: TGTGCCAGCAGTTTATCAGGACAGGGGTTCTACGAGCAGTACTTC.

The CDR3 loop is CASSLVADYEQYF. DNA for the CDR3: TGCGCCAGCAGCTTGGTGGCAGACTACGAGCAGTACTTC. The chain combines TRBV5-1 with TRBJ2-7, with D unclear. This CDR3 contains 13 residues. With 0 bases removed from V and 3 bases from J, the gap between germline ends came to 7 bases. Germline loops: CDR1 SGHRS, CDR2 YFSETQ.

This clone is a singleton in its sample. The chain uses TRBV4-2 and TRBJ2-7; TRBD2 might be the D (6 bases). The V and J ends lost 0 bases and 3 bases respectively, with 15 bases between them. The CDR3 extends over 16 amino acids. The germline V gene has CDR1 LGHNA and CDR2 YNFKEQ. CDR3 DNA sequence: TGTGCCAGCAGCCAAGAGATAGGAGGGATTATCTACGAGCAGTACTTC. It specifies CASSQEIGGIIYEQYF.